Following are 32 T cell receptor beta chains from one sample sequenced in a study of EBV T-cell therapy then PD-1 blockade in nasopharyngeal carcinoma. The assay was immunoSEQ multiplex PCR, and TCRdb's table has in-frame clones only and misses some. Of over 15,000 clones listed, around 82% were seen once; the top ten hold around 29%. Treatment reported: AdE1-LMPpoly-expanded autologous EBV-specific T-cell therapy followed by anti-PD-1 nivolumab. No antigen is known for these receptors. Sequencing used CD8+ T cells from blood, obtained at roughly day 35 from a patient whose treatment included autologous EBV-specific T cells and nivolumab. Source of these receptors: a man aged 35 to 55 with nasopharyngeal carcinoma.

The genes are TRBV12-3 or TRBV12-4 and TRBJ1-1; 7 bases agree with TRBD1. J lost 7 bases, V lost 2 bases, and 4 bases had no gene match. There are 13 residues in the CDR3. CDR3 residues: CASSLKGAGEAFF. In DNA, the CDR3 is TGTGCCAGCAGTTTAAAGGGGGCGGGTGAAGCTTTCTTT.

This chain connects TRBV6-4 to TRBJ2-2, with D tentatively TRBD1 or TRBD2 (5 bases each). The CDR3 has 14 amino acids. Germline values: CDR1 MRHNA, CDR2 SNTAGT. The ends were cut back, 6 bases at V and 0 bases at J, with 8 bases in the middle. CDR3 coding DNA: TGTGCCAGCAGCCGGGACCCGAACACCGGGGAGCTGTTTTTT. This codes for CASSRDPNTGELFF.

The rearrangement links TRBV5-1 to TRBJ2-5; 7 bases map to TRBD1. V shed 3 bases and J 3 bases; nucleotides not matched to a gene: 8. Germline CDR1 and CDR2: SGHRS and YFSETQ. The CDR3 totals 15 residues. Written as DNA, the CDR3 is TGCGCCAGCAGCTCTAGGGGGCAGATAGAAGAGACCCAGTACTTC. Encoded protein: CASSSRGQIEETQYF.

The chain links TRBV9 to TRBJ1-6, with TRBD1 matching over 10 bases. CDR1 and CDR2 from the germline V gene are SGDLS and YYNGEE. The CDR3 has 19 amino acids. V lost 5 bases to trimming and J lost 10 bases; unmatched junction nucleotides: 21. The CDR3 region is CASRLPRAGQGKLGSPLHF. The CDR3 region has the DNA TGTGCCAGCAGGCTCCCGCGGGCGGGACAGGGGAAATTGGGCTCACCCCTCCACTTT.

The chain links TRBV18 to TRBJ2-2; D unclear. V was cut by 2 bases and J by 4 bases, with 11 bases left in between. The germline V gene has CDR1 KGHSH and CDR2 LQKENI. CDR3 length equals 15 residues. This chain's CDR3 is CASSPEDDATGELFF. As DNA, the CDR3 is TGTGCCAGCTCACCAGAGGACGATGCCACCGGGGAGCTGTTTTTT.

V and J are TRBV28 and TRBJ1-4; 8 bases align to TRBD1. The ends lost 6 bases at V and 4 bases at J; junction bases unmatched: 7. The CDR3 extends over 15 amino acids. Germline CDR1 MDHEN, CDR2 SYDVKM. CDR3 DNA: TGTGCCAGCAGCTCCCAGGGGGCAAATAATGAAAAACTGTTTTTT. It specifies CASSSQGANNEKLFF.

The chain uses TRBV7-3 and TRBJ1-1; D gene ambiguous. Trimming pared 2 bases from V and 4 bases from J, leaving 11 bases between. The CDR3 is 14 residues long. Germline V CDR1 and CDR2: SGHTA, FQGTGA. CDR3 DNA: TGTGCCAGCAGCTTATCGGCGGATGGCACTGAAGCTTTCTTT. Translated, it gives CASSLSADGTEAFF.

This clone appeared a single time. This chain links TRBV19 with TRBJ1-1; D remains ambiguous. V lost 6 bases and J lost 6, with 14 bases in between. The CDR3 sequence is 13 residues long. Germline CDR1 LNHDA, CDR2 SQIVND (reference sequence). In DNA form, the CDR3 reads TGTGCCAGTAGGAGGGAAGGAACCCCTGAAGCTTTCTTT. Residues: CASRREGTPEAFF.

The count of this clone is one. This chain uses TRBV27 with TRBJ2-7, with TRBD1 matching over 10 bases. CDR3 size: 15 residues. V dropped 3 bases and J dropped 1; count of bases not matched to a gene: 3. Germline V gives CDR1 MNHEY, CDR2 SMNVEV (reference sequence). CDR3 sequence (DNA): TGTGCCAGCAGTTTTACGGGACAGGGGTCCTACGAGCAGTACTTC. Its protein product is CASSFTGQGSYEQYF.

This clone was seen just once. Written as DNA, the CDR3 is TGTGCCAGCAGTTTATTTGGGTACGGTCAGCCCCAGCATTTT. Translated, it gives CASSLFGYGQPQHF. The chain combines TRBV27 with TRBJ1-5; D uncertain. Per germline, CDR1 MNHEY and CDR2 SMNVEV (reference sequence). V was pared by 1 base and J by 6 bases, with 10 bases between. The CDR3 runs to 14 residues.

The CDR3 DNA sequence: TGTGCCACCAGCAGATTCCAAGGGACGCACACCCCACCGAACACTGAAGCTTTCTTT. It translates to CATSRFQGTHTPPNTEAFF. J is TRBJ1-1 and V is TRBV15, with D perhaps TRBD1 (5 bases). The germline gives CDR1 LNHNV, CDR2 YYDKDF (reference sequence). The CDR3 consists of 19 residues. The germline V and J ends were trimmed by 2 bases and 1 base, with 23 bases remaining between them.

The chain employs TRBV7-9 and TRBJ1-3; TRBD1 might be the D (5 bases). This CDR3 has 14 residues. The germline CDR1 and CDR2 sequences are SEHNR and FQNEAQ (reference sequence). V dropped 7 bases and J dropped 4 bases, with 14 bases sitting between them. CDR3 protein: CASNPRQIGNTIYF. CDR3 DNA sequence: TGTGCCAGCAACCCCAGACAGATAGGAAACACCATATATTTT.

This chain connects TRBV27 to TRBJ2-2; D possibly corresponds to TRBD1 (5 bases). The CDR3 totals 10 residues. CDR1 and CDR2 (germline): MNHEY, SMNVEV (reference sequence). The CDR3 region is CAVGAGELFF. Written as DNA, the CDR3 is TGTGCTGTAGGGGCCGGGGAGCTGTTTTTT.

This chain joins TRBV3-1 (or the pseudogene TRBV3-2) and TRBJ2-5, with D perhaps matching TRBD1 or TRBD2 (5 bases each). Trimming left V 0 bases short and J 5 bases short, with 10 bases between. Germline assignment: CDR1 LGHDT and CDR2 YNNKEL (reference sequence). The CDR3 is made up of 14 amino acids. The CDR3 here is CASSQETGDETQYF. CDR3 nucleotides: TGTGCCAGCAGCCAAGAGACCGGGGACGAGACCCAGTACTTC.

V usage is TRBV6-5 and J usage is TRBJ1-2; D not certain. V was pared by 6 bases and J by 3 bases, with 17 bases between. Germline V gene lookup returns CDR1 MNHEY and CDR2 SVGAGI. This CDR3 is 15 amino acids long. The CDR3 bases are TGTGCCAGCAGCCTCACGGGTATACGGGACTATGGCTACACCTTC. Protein sequence: CASSLTGIRDYGYTF.

The chain combines TRBV5-6 with TRBJ2-1; the D gene is possibly TRBD1 (5 bases). This CDR3 comprises 12 residues. Germline V lookup: CDR1 SGHDT, CDR2 YYEEEE. Trimming cost V 0 bases and J 11 bases, with 9 bases left between them. The CDR3 reads CASSLDMGQQFF. CDR3 nucleotides: TGTGCCAGCAGCTTGGACATGGGGCAGCAGTTCTTC. The entire variable domain, with the rest obtained from reference TRBV5-6 and TRBJ2-1, is as follows: DAGVTQSPTHLIKTRGQQVTLRCSPKSGHDTVSWYQQALGQGPQFIFQYYEEEERQRGNFPDRFSGHQFPNYSSELNVNALLLGDSALYLCASSLDMGQQFFGPGTRLTVL.

The V gene is TRBV5-1, the J gene TRBJ2-7; D not resolved. Trimming took 4 bases from V and 0 from J, leaving 11 bases between them. Looked up from germline, CDR1 is SGHRS and CDR2 is YFSETQ. The CDR3 totals 14 residues. The chain's CDR3 is CASSGFSGSYEQYF. Written as DNA, the CDR3 is TGCGCCAGCAGCGGTTTCTCAGGCTCCTACGAGCAGTACTTC.

This clone is termed medium-sized. The chain couples TRBV27 to TRBJ2-2; 7 bases are shared with TRBD1. Germline CDR1 and CDR2: MNHEY and SMNVEV (reference sequence). The CDR3 extends over 12 amino acids. The trim removed 7 bases at V and 7 bases at J, leaving 3 bases unmatched. This chain's CDR3 is CASTGQDGELFF. The CDR3 DNA reads TGTGCCAGCACAGGACAGGACGGGGAGCTGTTTTTT.

The rearrangement uses TRBV14 and TRBJ2-7, with no clear D. The CDR3 length is 14 residues. CDR1 and CDR2 from the germline V gene are SGHDN and FVKESK. The V gene lost 4 bases and the J gene lost 5 bases, with 15 bases spanning the gap. The CDR3 reads CASSLIVAGNEQYF. The CDR3 DNA is TGTGCCAGCAGCCTCATTGTGGCAGGAAACGAGCAGTACTTC.

The chain links TRBV9 to TRBJ2-1; weak D call: TRBD2 (6 bases). Germline CDR1 and CDR2: SGDLS and YYNGEE. V was cut by 5 bases and J by 8 bases, with 14 bases left in between. The CDR3 is 13 residues long. The CDR3 DNA sequence: TGTGCCAGCAGTATAACTAGCTCCCATGAGCAGTTCTTC. It yields the protein CASSITSSHEQFF.

The rearrangement links TRBV7-9 to TRBJ2-7; the match to TRBD2 covers 12 bases. The germline gives CDR1 SEHNR, CDR2 FQNEAQ (reference sequence). The junction had 7 bases not matched to a gene; V was cut back by 5 bases and J by 2 bases. The CDR3 runs to 16 residues. For the CDR3, the DNA is TGTGCCAGCAGCCCCCGGACTAGCGGGGTAACCTACGAGCAGTACTTC. Its protein product is CASSPRTSGVTYEQYF.

The CDR3 DNA reads TGCGCCAGCAGCCAAGCTAAGGCAGCTAATGAAAAACTGTTTTTT. Translation: CASSQAKAANEKLFF. The chain links TRBV4-1 to TRBJ1-4, with no clear D. The CDR3 extends over 15 amino acids. CDR1 and CDR2 (germline): MGHRA, YSYEKL. Trimming removed 1 base from V and 3 bases from J, with 9 bases in between.

The chain recombines TRBV6-2 or TRBV6-3 with TRBJ2-1; 11 nucleotides agree with TRBD2. From germline, CDR1 is MNHEY and CDR2 SVGEGT. There are 19 residues in the CDR3. V lost 0 bases to trimming and J lost 6 bases; unmatched junction nucleotides: 13. The CDR3 sequence is CASSYSKRIRLAGINEQFF. The DNA for the CDR3 is TGTGCCAGCAGTTACTCGAAAAGGATCCGACTAGCGGGGATCAATGAGCAGTTCTTC.

V and J are TRBV6-2 or TRBV6-3 and TRBJ2-3; perhaps D is TRBD1 or TRBD2 (5 bases each). Germline CDR1 is MNHEY and CDR2 is SVGEGT. The CDR3 consists of 14 residues. V lost 6 bases, J lost 4 bases, and 14 bases lay in between. DNA for the CDR3: TGTGCCAGCAGCCCGAGTGAGGGGCCAGATACGCAGTATTTT. Translating gives CASSPSEGPDTQYF.

The chain has TRBV5-4 and TRBJ2-3; 7 positions match TRBD2. The germline V gene has CDR1 SGHNT and CDR2 YYREEE (reference sequence). Trimming removed 4 bases from V and 6 bases from J; junction bases left unmatched: 8. The CDR3 contains 14 residues. The CDR3 DNA sequence: TGTGCCAGCAGCCTTAGACTAGCTGGGGATACGCAGTATTTT. The encoded protein is CASSLRLAGDTQYF.

The rearrangement links TRBV30 to TRBJ1-4; D not resolved. Trimming stripped 5 bases from V and 8 bases from J, with 15 bases between. The CDR3 runs 13 residues. CDR1 is GTSNPN and CDR2 is SVGIG in the germline V gene (reference sequence). For the CDR3, the DNA is TGTGCCTGGTCCCCCGATGAGAAGGAAAAACTGTTTTTT. It codes for CAWSPDEKEKLFF. Together with reference TRBV30 and TRBJ1-4, the CDR3 gives the full variable domain: SQTIHQWPATLVQPVGSPLSLECTVEGTSNPNLYWYRQAAGRGLQLLFYSVGIGQISSEVPQNLSASRPQDRQFILSSKKLLLSDSGFYLCAWSPDEKEKLFFGSGTQLSVL.

The chain joins TRBV9 to TRBJ1-4, with D maybe TRBD1 (5 bases). The CDR3 covers 15 residues. V was cut by 3 bases and J by 3 bases, with 12 bases left in between. Germline loops: CDR1 SGDLS, CDR2 YYNGEE. This CDR3 reads CASSGRGSANEKLFF. The DNA for the CDR3 is TGTGCCAGCAGCGGGCGGGGCAGCGCTAATGAAAAACTGTTTTTT. Complete variable domain (other parts from reference TRBV9 and TRBJ1-4): DSGVTQTPKHLITATGQRVTLRCSPRSGDLSVYWYQQSLDQGLQFLIQYYNGEERAKGNILERFSAQQFPDLHSELNLSSLELGDSALYFCASSGRGSANEKLFFGSGTQLSVL.

The J gene is TRBJ2-7, the V gene TRBV5-6; tentative D call: TRBD2 (5 bases). The CDR3 runs to 15 residues. Germline loops: CDR1 SGHDT, CDR2 YYEEEE. The germline V and J ends were trimmed by 2 bases and 4 bases, with 16 bases remaining between them. The CDR3 nucleotides are TGTGCCAGCAGCTTCCAGATGGAGACGGGGTACGAGCAGTACTTC. It encodes CASSFQMETGYEQYF.

The chain links TRBV6-2 or TRBV6-3 to TRBJ2-3; TRBD2 agrees at 7 bases. From germline, CDR1 is MNHEY and CDR2 SVGEGT. V lost 2 bases to trimming and J lost 0 bases; unmatched junction nucleotides: 11. The CDR3 totals 18 residues. In DNA form, the CDR3 reads TGTGCCAGCAGTTACGGAGCGGGACGGGTTGGGAGCACAGATACGCAGTATTTT. Protein product: CASSYGAGRVGSTDTQYF.

The sample holds a few counts of this clone. The chain uses TRBV7-9 and TRBJ1-2, with a tentative D call TRBD1 (6 bases). Trimming removed 6 bases from V and 2 bases from J, with 7 bases in between. The CDR3 is 12 amino acids. Germline loops: CDR1 SEHNR, CDR2 FQNEAQ (reference sequence). The DNA of the CDR3 is TGTGCCAGCAGGGGGGGCAACTATGGCTACACCTTC. As protein: CASRGGNYGYTF. Full variable domain (remainder filled in from reference TRBV7-9 and TRBJ1-2): DTGVSQNPRHKITKRGQNVTFRCDPISEHNRLYWYRQTLGQGPEFLTYFQNEAQLEKSRLLSDRFSAERPKGSFSTLEIQRTEQGDSAMYLCASRGGNYGYTFGSGTRLTVV.

The chain employs TRBV7-6 and TRBJ2-1; 9 bases map to TRBD1. CDR3 length equals 14 residues. Germline V lookup: CDR1 SGHVS, CDR2 FNYEAQ. Trimming took 4 bases from V and 8 from J; bases not matched to a gene: 6. The CDR3 sequence is CASSSGQGLDEQFF. As DNA, the CDR3 is TGTGCCAGCAGCTCGGGACAGGGTCTGGATGAGCAGTTCTTC.

The V and J genes are TRBV7-2 and TRBJ1-6; weak D call: TRBD1 (5 bases). This CDR3 comprises 18 residues. The V gene lost 3 bases and the J gene lost 0 bases, with 15 bases spanning the gap. Germline V gene sequence: CDR1 SGHTA, CDR2 FQGNSA. DNA for the CDR3: TGTGCCAGCAGCTTCGAGACAGTCGCCAGCTCCTATAATTCACCCCTCCACTTT. It encodes CASSFETVASSYNSPLHF.